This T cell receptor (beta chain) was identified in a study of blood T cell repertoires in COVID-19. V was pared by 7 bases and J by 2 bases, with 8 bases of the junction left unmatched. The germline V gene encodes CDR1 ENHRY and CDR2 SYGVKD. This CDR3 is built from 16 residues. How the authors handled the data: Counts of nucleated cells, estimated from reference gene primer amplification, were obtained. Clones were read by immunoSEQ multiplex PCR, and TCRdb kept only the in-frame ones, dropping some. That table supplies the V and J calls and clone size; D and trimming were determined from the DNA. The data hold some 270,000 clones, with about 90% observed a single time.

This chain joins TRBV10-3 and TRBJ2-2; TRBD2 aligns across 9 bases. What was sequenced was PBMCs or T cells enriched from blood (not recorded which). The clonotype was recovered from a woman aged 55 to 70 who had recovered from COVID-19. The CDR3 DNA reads TGTGCCATCAAAGGCGGGAGGGCCTCAAACACCGGGGAGCTGTTTTTT. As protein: CAIKGGRASNTGELFF.